These T cell receptor beta chains were read from a single sample in a study of T-cell reconstitution after alpha-beta-depleted transplantation in children. TCRdb processed the PCR reads anew with MiXCR; each CDR3 protein has one entry. The repertoire holds about 5,000 distinct CDR3 sequences, with more than 5.5% as singletons. Sequencing was performed on PBMCs, mostly from graft donor cells, taken 60 days after TCRalphabeta/CD19-depleted stem cell transplant. The source of these receptors is a boy under three years old who had a stem cell transplant for SCID, so the T cells may come from the graft donor. Both conserved end residues are trimmed from each CDR3.

TRBV5-6	TRBJ2-3	ASSSRGSTDTQY
TRBV2	TRBJ1-1	ASTLDRPNTEAF
TRBV6-2/TRBV6-3	TRBJ2-7	ASSPLYEQY
TRBV7-9	TRBJ1-3	ASSLRAAGLSGNTIY
TRBV18	TRBJ1-5	ASSPTRNQPQH
TRBV10-3	TRBJ1-1	AGQGMNTEAF
TRBV9	TRBJ1-6	ASSPRQGSNSPLH
TRBV6-5	TRBJ1-2	ASSRRAQGYGYT
TRBV12-5	TRBJ2-6	ASGFDDRSGANVLT
TRBV2	TRBJ1-4	AICPEFEKLF
TRBV12-5	TRBJ2-7	ASGLRGPYEQY
TRBV5-5	TRBJ2-7	ASSPTPYEQY
TRBV3-1	TRBJ1-4	ASRGQVAPLNEKLF
TRBV6-1	TRBJ1-1	ASSEYPWTGPNTEAF
TRBV5-4	TRBJ2-7	ASSLAPPTGNKTYEQY
TRBV9	TRBJ2-2	ASSAPGTGRTGELF
TRBV20-1	TRBJ2-3	SARDLASTDTQY
TRBV5-1	TRBJ2-2	ASSLGSLTGELF
TRBV5-4	TRBJ2-7	ASSLGHYYEQY
TRBV7-6	TRBJ2-2	ASSFVTSGPKRTGELF
TRBV3-1	TRBJ2-1	ASCQEGQREHYNEQF
TRBV5-1	TRBJ2-1	ASSFGLHAYNEQF
TRBV7-9	TRBJ2-7	ASSFYPGQKASYEQY
TRBV5-5	TRBJ2-2	ASSFRIPTGELF
TRBV15	TRBJ1-6	ATSRQGLWNSPLH
TRBV10-3	TRBJ2-3	ATLQGLAGGRSTDTQY
TRBV10-3	TRBJ2-7	AISKDWDLYEQY
TRBV8-2	TRBJ2-7	AIGPRLHLPTETYEQY